The clone carrying this T cell receptor (beta chain) was found many times. These data come from a study of regulatory T cells in long-lasting Graves disease. The TCR beta library used iRepertoire HTBI primers with Arm-PCR amplification of CDR3. TCRdb re-analysed the multiplex PCR reads in MiXCR, keeping a single row per CDR3 protein. Among 700,000 or so distinct CDR3 sequences listed, 30% were seen once. Time point noted: persistent/refractory GD, antithyroid drugs over 5 years with positive TRAb. After RNA was extracted from PBMCs, the TCR library was made from it. The germline V gene has CDR1 SGHTA and CDR2 FQGNSA. V was clipped by 5 bases and J by 4 bases, with 9 bases between them. The CDR3 runs to 12 residues.

This material consisted of peripheral blood mononuclear cells (PBMCs), taken when the disease was refractory, from a patient treated with antithyroid drugs. The clonotype was recovered from a female donor with Graves disease. The rearrangement links TRBV7-2 to TRBJ2-7; the D is unclear. CDR3 in DNA: TGTGCCAGCAGCCCTACCTTTTACGAGCAGTACTTC. Protein product: CASSPTFYEQYF. The entire variable domain, with the rest obtained from reference TRBV7-2 and TRBJ2-7, is as follows: GAGVSQSPSNKVTEKGKDVELRCDPISGHTALYWYRQSLGQGLEFLIYFQGNSAPDKSGLPSDRFSAERTGGSVSTLTIQRTQQEDSAVYLCASSPTFYEQYFGPGTRLTVT.